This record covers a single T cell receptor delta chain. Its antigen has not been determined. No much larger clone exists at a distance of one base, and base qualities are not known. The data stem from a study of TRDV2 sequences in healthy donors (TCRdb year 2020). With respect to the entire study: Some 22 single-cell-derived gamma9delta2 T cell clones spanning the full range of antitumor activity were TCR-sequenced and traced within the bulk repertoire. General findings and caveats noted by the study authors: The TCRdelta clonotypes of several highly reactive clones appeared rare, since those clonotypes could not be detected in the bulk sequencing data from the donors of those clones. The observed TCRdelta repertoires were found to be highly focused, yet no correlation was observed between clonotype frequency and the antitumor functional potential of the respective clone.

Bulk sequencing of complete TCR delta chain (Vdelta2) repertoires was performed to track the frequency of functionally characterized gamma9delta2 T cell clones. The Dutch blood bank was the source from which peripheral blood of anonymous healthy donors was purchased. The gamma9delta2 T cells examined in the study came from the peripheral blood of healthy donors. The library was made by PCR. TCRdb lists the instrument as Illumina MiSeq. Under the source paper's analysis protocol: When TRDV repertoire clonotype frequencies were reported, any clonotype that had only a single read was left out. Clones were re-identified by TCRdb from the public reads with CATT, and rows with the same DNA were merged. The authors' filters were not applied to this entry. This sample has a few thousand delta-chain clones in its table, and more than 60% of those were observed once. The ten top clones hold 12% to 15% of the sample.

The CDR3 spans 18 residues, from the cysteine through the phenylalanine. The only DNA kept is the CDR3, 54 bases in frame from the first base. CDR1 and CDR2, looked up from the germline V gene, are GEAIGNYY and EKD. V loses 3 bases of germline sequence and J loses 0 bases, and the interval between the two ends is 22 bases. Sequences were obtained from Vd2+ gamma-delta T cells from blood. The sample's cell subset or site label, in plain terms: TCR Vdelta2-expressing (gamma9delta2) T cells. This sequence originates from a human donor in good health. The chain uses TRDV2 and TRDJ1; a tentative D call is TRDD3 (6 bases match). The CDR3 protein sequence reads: CACDVLGSSGANTDKLIF. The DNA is TGTGCCTGTGACGTCCTGGGGTCCTCCGGCGCCAACACCGATAAACTCATCTTT.